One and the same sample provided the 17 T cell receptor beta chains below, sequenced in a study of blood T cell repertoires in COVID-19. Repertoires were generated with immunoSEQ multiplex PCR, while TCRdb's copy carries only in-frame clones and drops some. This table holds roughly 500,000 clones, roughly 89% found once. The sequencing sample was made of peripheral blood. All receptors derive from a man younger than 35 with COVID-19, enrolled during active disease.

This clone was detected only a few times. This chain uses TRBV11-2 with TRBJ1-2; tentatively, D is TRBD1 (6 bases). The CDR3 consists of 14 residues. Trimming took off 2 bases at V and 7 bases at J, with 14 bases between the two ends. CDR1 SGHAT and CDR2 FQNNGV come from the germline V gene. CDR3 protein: CASSLSGEGGGYTF. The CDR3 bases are TGTGCCAGCAGCTTATCCGGGGAGGGGGGTGGCTACACCTTC.

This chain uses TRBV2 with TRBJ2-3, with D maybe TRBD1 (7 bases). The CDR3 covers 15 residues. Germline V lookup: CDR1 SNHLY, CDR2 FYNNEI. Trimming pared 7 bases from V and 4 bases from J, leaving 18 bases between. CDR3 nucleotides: TGTGCCAGCAATAGGGACAGTACGGGGGCAGATACGCAGTATTTT. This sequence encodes CASNRDSTGADTQYF.

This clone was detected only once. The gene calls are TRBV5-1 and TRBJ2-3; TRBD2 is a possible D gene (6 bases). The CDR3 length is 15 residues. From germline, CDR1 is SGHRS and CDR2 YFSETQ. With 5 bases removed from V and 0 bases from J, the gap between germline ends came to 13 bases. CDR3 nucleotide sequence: TGCGCCAGCAGTTATAGCGGACCTAGCACAGATACGCAGTATTTT. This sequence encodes CASSYSGPSTDTQYF.

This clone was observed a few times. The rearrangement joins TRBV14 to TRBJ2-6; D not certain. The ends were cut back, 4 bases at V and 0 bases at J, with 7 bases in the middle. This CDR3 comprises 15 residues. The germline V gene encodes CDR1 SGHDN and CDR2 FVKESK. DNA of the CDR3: TGTGCCAGCAGCCTAACAAGCTCTGGGGCCAACGTCCTGACTTTC. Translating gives CASSLTSSGANVLTF.

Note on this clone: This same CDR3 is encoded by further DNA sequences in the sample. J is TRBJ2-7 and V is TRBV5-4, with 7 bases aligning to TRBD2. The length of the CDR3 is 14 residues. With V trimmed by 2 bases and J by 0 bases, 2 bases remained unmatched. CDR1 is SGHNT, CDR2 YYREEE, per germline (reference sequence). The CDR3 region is CASSFGGSSYEQYF. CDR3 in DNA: TGTGCCAGCAGCTTCGGCGGGAGCTCCTACGAGCAGTACTTC.

The CDR3 is CASSRGQGDYEQYF. CDR3 in DNA: TGTGCCAGCAGCCGAGGACAGGGGGATTACGAGCAGTACTTC. V and J are TRBV7-9 and TRBJ2-7, with 10 bases that match TRBD1. The CDR3 spans 14 residues. Germline-derived CDR1 and CDR2 are SEHNR and FQNEAQ (reference sequence). V lost 5 bases and J lost 4; bases outside the gene matches: 5.

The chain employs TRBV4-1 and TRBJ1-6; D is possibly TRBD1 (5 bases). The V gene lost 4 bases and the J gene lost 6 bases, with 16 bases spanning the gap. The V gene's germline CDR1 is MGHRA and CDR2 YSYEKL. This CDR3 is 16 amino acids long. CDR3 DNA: TGCGCCAGCAGCCCCGAGGGAGGGACGGGTAATTCACCCCTCCACTTT. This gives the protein CASSPEGGTGNSPLHF.

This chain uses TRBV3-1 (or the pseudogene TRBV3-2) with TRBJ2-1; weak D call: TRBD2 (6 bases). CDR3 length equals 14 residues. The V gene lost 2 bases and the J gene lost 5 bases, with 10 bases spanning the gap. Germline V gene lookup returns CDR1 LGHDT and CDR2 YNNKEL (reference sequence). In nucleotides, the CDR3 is TGTGCCAGCAGCCAACGCGGGACCAACAATGAGCAGTTCTTC. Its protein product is CASSQRGTNNEQFF.

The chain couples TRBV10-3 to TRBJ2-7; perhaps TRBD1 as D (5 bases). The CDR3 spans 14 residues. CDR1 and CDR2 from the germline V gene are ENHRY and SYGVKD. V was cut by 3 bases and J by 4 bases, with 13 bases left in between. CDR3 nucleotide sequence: TGTGCCATCAGTGACAAGGGGCTGTATTACGAGCAGTACTTC. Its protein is CAISDKGLYYEQYF.

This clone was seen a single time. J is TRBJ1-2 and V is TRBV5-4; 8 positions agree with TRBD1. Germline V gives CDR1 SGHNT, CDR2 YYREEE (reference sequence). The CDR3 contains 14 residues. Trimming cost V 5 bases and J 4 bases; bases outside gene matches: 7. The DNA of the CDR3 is TGTGCCAGCAGTCCCATAACAGGGGGCTATGGCTACACCTTC. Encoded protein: CASSPITGGYGYTF.

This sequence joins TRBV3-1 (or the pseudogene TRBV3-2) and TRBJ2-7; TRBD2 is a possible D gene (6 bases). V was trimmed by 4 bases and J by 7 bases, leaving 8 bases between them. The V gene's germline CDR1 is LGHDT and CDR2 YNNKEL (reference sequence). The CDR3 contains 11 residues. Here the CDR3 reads CASSRGREQYF. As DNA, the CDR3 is TGTGCCAGCAGCCGGGGGAGGGAGCAGTACTTC.

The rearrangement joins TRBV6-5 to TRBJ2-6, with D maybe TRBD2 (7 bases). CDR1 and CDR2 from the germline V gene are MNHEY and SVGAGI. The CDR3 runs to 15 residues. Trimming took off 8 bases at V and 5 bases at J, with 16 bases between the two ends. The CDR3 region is CASSLGGARANVLTF. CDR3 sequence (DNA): TGTGCCAGCTCCCTAGGGGGGGCTAGGGCCAACGTCCTGACTTTC.

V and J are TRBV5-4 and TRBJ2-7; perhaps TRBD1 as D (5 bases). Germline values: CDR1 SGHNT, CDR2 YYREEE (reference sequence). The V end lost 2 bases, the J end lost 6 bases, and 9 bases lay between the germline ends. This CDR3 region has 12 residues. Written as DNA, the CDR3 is TGTGCCAGCAGCTTAGACAGATTCGAGCAGTACTTC. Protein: CASSLDRFEQYF.

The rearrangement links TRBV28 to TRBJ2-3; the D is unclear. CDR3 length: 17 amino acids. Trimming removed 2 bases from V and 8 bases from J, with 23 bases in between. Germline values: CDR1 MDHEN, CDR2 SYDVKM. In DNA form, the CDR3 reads TGTGCCAGCAGTTTAGCCCTTGGGCCCAGCCTAAATAGTACGCAGTATTTT. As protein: CASSLALGPSLNSTQYF.

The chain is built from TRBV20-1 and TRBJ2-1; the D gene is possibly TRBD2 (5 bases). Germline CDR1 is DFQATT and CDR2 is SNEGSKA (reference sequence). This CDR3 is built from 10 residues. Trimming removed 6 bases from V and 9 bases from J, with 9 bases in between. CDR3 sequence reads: CSARRSEQFF. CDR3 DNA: TGCAGTGCAAGGAGGAGTGAGCAGTTCTTC.

CDR3 loop: CASSQGQGGTGELFF. Written as DNA, the CDR3 is TGTGCCAGCAGCCAGGGACAGGGTGGGACCGGGGAGCTGTTTTTT. The rearrangement links TRBV3-1 (or the pseudogene TRBV3-2) to TRBJ2-2, with 9 positions matching TRBD1. This CDR3 is built from 15 residues. Per the germline V gene, CDR1 is LGHDT and CDR2 is YNNKEL (reference sequence). V shed 3 bases, J shed 5 bases, and the junction held 4 bases outside the gene matches.

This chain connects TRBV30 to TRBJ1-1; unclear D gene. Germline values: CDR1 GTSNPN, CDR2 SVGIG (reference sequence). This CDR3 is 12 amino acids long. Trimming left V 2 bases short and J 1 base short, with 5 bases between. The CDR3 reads CAWSNQNTEAFF. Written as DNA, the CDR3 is TGTGCCTGGAGTAATCAGAACACTGAAGCTTTCTTT. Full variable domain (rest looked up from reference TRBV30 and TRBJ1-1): SQTIHQWPATLVQPVGSPLSLECTVEGTSNPNLYWYRQAAGRGLQLLFYSVGIGQISSEVPQNLSASRPQDRQFILSSKKLLLSDSGFYLCAWSNQNTEAFFGQGTRLTVV.